The T cell receptor (beta chain) described here comes from a study of OX40 agonist ivuxolimab in advanced cancers. Study overall: Ivuxolimab was delivered to patients intravenously every 2 weeks at doses spanning 0.01 to 10 mg/kg. Hepatocellular carcinoma, melanoma, renal cell or head and neck cancer occurred in dose-escalation patients.

Libraries were prepared by immunoSEQ multiplex PCR; TCRdb keeps only in-frame clonotypes and omits some of them. The sample has almost 90,000 clones; approximately 90% are singletons. With regard to this clone: No antigen is known for it.

The CDR3 consists of 16 residues. The V gene's germline CDR1 is LNHDA and CDR2 SQIVND (reference sequence). V was clipped by 4 bases and J by 5 bases, with 20 bases between them. Study-level results: With doses of 0.1 to 3.0 mg/kg, CD4+ and CD8+ blood T cells had undergone clonal expansion by week 6.

This material consisted of CD4+ or CD8+ T cells sorted from blood, taken in a trial of the OX40 agonist ivuxolimab. The TCR was taken from an adult with an advanced solid tumor such as melanoma, head and neck, liver or kidney cancer. The V and J genes are TRBV19 and TRBJ1-1; no reliable D call. This CDR3 reads CASSTLYGGKETEAFF. The CDR3 DNA reads TGTGCCAGTAGTACCCTTTACGGAGGGAAGGAGACTGAAGCTTTCTTT.